The 14 T cell receptor beta chains given below trace back to one sample, sequenced in a study of early T cells in non-severe SARS-CoV-2 infection. Each CDR3 protein gets one entry after TCRdb re-called the 5' RACE reads with MiXCR. The sample includes 46,000 or so distinct CDR3 sequences, about 12% of them seen just once. The source material was whole blood. The receptors derive from an adult who was a healthcare worker with PCR-confirmed SARS-CoV-2 infection or an uninfected control (not recorded which).

This clonotype was counted only a few times. J is TRBJ1-4 and V is TRBV18; unclear D gene. The germline V and J ends were trimmed by 3 bases and 8 bases, with 16 bases remaining between them. The germline gives CDR1 KGHSH, CDR2 LQKENI. This CDR3 region has 15 residues. CDR3 residues: CASSPDLNKGEKLFF. DNA of the CDR3: TGTGCCAGCTCACCCGACCTAAATAAAGGGGAAAAACTGTTTTTT. Full variable domain (rest looked up from reference TRBV18 and TRBJ1-4): NAGVMQNPRHLVRRRGQEARLRCSPMKGHSHVYWYRQLPEEGLKFMVYLQKENIIDESGMPKERFSAEFPKEGPSILRIQQVVRGDSAAYFCASSPDLNKGEKLFFGSGTQLSVL.

This clonotype has ten or more counts. The rearrangement uses TRBV11-2 and TRBJ1-1, with D uncertain. Trimming took off 2 bases at V and 1 base at J, with 8 bases between the two ends. The CDR3 is 14 amino acids. Germline values: CDR1 SGHAT, CDR2 FQNNGV. CDR3 loop: CASSLRDRNTEAFF. CDR3 in DNA: TGTGCCAGCAGCTTACGGGATAGGAACACTGAAGCTTTCTTT.

This clonotype was counted at least ten times. The V call is TRBV20-1, the J call TRBJ1-1; no definite D call. Germline CDR1 DFQATT, CDR2 SNEGSKA (reference sequence). Trimming cost V 3 bases and J 5 bases, with 10 bases left between them. The CDR3 spans 12 residues. This chain's CDR3 is CSASPLWTEAFF. Here the CDR3 DNA reads TGCAGTGCTAGTCCCCTGTGGACTGAAGCTTTCTTT.

This clonotype was recorded at least ten times. This chain joins TRBV18 and TRBJ1-5, with D maybe TRBD1 (6 bases). Germline CDR1 and CDR2: KGHSH and LQKENI. The ends were cut back, 6 bases at V and 3 bases at J, with 12 bases in the middle. CDR3 size: 14 residues. DNA of the CDR3: TGTGCCAGCTCGAAGGACAGAAACAATCAGCCCCAGCATTTT. It translates to CASSKDRNNQPQHF.

The chain has TRBV10-3 and TRBJ2-5; D is perhaps TRBD2 (6 bases). CDR1 is ENHRY, CDR2 SYGVKD, per germline. Trimming cost V 7 bases and J 5 bases, with 14 bases left between them. The CDR3 is 13 amino acids. The CDR3 nucleotides are TGTGCCATCAAGAGGGGCGGAGGGGAGACCCAGTACTTC. Its protein is CAIKRGGGETQYF.

This clonotype was counted at least ten times. CDR3 protein: CASSPAGGSPGNQPQHF. For the CDR3, the DNA is TGCGCCAGCAGCCCCGCGGGGGGATCTCCGGGCAATCAGCCCCAGCATTTT. This sequence joins TRBV5-1 and TRBJ1-5; perhaps TRBD1 as D (5 bases). The CDR3 contains 17 residues. The V gene lost 4 bases and the J gene lost 2 bases, with 19 bases spanning the gap. CDR1 is SGHRS and CDR2 is YFSETQ in the germline V gene.

At least ten counts were recorded for this clonotype. The J gene is TRBJ2-3, the V gene TRBV2; 10 bases agree with TRBD2. CDR3 length: 14 residues. Per germline, CDR1 SNHLY and CDR2 FYNNEI. The trim removed 6 bases at V and 3 bases at J, leaving 3 bases unmatched. The CDR3 nucleotides are TGTGCCAGCAGCGGACTAGCGGAAACAGATACGCAGTATTTT. This codes for CASSGLAETDTQYF. The whole variable domain, remainder taken from reference TRBV2 and TRBJ2-3, is EPEVTQTPSHQVTQMGQEVILRCVPISNHLYFYWYRQILGQKVEFLVSFYNNEISEKSEIFDDQFSVERPDGSNFTLKIRSTKLEDSAMYFCASSGLAETDTQYFGPGTRLTVL.

V usage is TRBV28 and J usage is TRBJ1-5, with TRBD1 matching over 7 bases. Germline assignment: CDR1 MDHEN and CDR2 SYDVKM. Trimming removed 3 bases from V and 7 bases from J; junction bases left unmatched: 6. The CDR3 is 14 amino acids. In DNA, the CDR3 is TGTGCCAGCAGTTTGGCAGGGGGTAACCAGCCCCAGCATTTT. Protein: CASSLAGGNQPQHF.

The chain carries TRBV4-1 and TRBJ2-4; D is ambiguous. The germline gives CDR1 MGHRA, CDR2 YSYEKL. The V end lost 2 bases, the J end lost 7 bases, and 6 bases lay between the germline ends. CDR3 size: 12 residues. CDR3 protein: CASSQSRNIQYF. For the CDR3, the DNA is TGCGCCAGCAGCCAATCTCGGAACATTCAGTACTTC.

This clonotype was observed many times. The chain joins TRBV27 to TRBJ1-1; D may be TRBD1 (6 bases). The CDR3 covers 13 residues. With 6 bases removed from V and 11 bases from J, the gap between germline ends came to 19 bases. The germline gives CDR1 MNHEY, CDR2 SMNVEV (reference sequence). CDR3 in amino acids: CASRRGGAGMAFF. The CDR3 nucleotides read TGTGCCAGCAGAAGGGGGGGGGCAGGAATGGCTTTCTTT.

There are many counts of this clonotype. This chain connects TRBV28 to TRBJ2-3; D remains unclear. Germline V gene sequence: CDR1 MDHEN, CDR2 SYDVKM. This CDR3 region has 15 residues. With 10 bases removed from V and 2 bases from J, the gap between germline ends came to 19 bases. The CDR3 here is CATKGVGTFTDTQYF. CDR3 DNA sequence: TGTGCCACAAAAGGAGTGGGAACCTTCACAGATACGCAGTATTTT.

This clonotype was observed many times. The genes are TRBV11-3 and TRBJ2-1; D call uncertain. V was pared by 1 base and J by 7 bases, with 2 bases between. This CDR3 is built from 11 residues. The germline V gene has CDR1 SGHNT and CDR2 YENEEA. The chain's CDR3 is CASSLGNEQFF. The CDR3 DNA follows: TGTGCCAGCAGCTTAGGGAATGAGCAGTTCTTC.

This clonotype was counted between two and nine times. The genes are TRBV11-2 and TRBJ1-1; tentative D call: TRBD1 (6 bases). Germline V gene sequence: CDR1 SGHAT, CDR2 FQNNGV. The CDR3 runs to 13 residues. The V gene lost 3 bases and the J gene lost 4 bases, with 9 bases spanning the gap. CDR3 bases: TGTGCCAGCAGCTTCACAGGGAGCACTGAAGCTTTCTTT. Protein sequence: CASSFTGSTEAFF.

In its sample, this clonotype was seen many times. This sequence joins TRBV6-1 and TRBJ1-4, with D uncertain. Germline V gene lookup returns CDR1 MNHNS and CDR2 SASEGT. This CDR3 contains 17 residues. Deletions cut 1 base from V and 3 bases from J, with 15 bases between. The CDR3 reads CASSEGVTLPSNEKLFF. CDR3 DNA sequence: TGTGCCAGCAGTGAAGGAGTCACCTTACCGTCTAATGAAAAACTGTTTTTT.